This entry is about one T cell receptor beta chain. There are a few counts of this clonotype. What this receptor recognizes is not known. No base qualities exist here, and no much larger clone lies one base off it. The data are from a study of blood T cells in healthy people across ages (dated by TCRdb to the mid-2010s). About the investigation overall: In model experiments, roughly one uniquely barcoded TCR beta cDNA molecule per two T cells was captured by template switching. Using the same blood draw, the study looked at two additional independent replicas of 1 million unique cDNA reads for two donors, one aged 18 to 30 and the other aged 80 or older. To avoid experimental bias, donors of different ages were spread randomly across the sequencing lanes. The study measured age-related changes in TCR beta repertoire diversity using deep sequencing normalized with unique cDNA molecular identifiers. The donors were split into four age groups: young (average approximately 16 years), middle-aged (roughly 42), aged (around 67) and long-lived (roughly 77). The paper's findings and limits, for the study overall: Because donor CMV infection status was unknown, age-related changes in expanded clonotypes were potentially confounded. Observed TCR beta diversity correlated strongly with the percentage of naive T cells measured by flow cytometry. Total diversity estimates from one million sequenced T cells were considered lower bounds and underestimates. Because profiling used bulk unsorted PBMCs, naive and antigen-experienced compartments could not be compared conclusively. Observed TCR beta diversity per million T cells fell roughly linearly with age, and a significant reduction was already apparent by age around 36. Compared with the aged group, more naive CD4+ T cells, fewer expanded clones and increased TCR diversity were shown by the long-lived group, suggesting age selection.

The donors were roughly 40 Caucasian individuals from Russia, aged 6 to 90 years, who were systemically healthy. Ten milliliters of peripheral blood were drawn from each donor into EDTA-treated Vacutainer tubes. Ficoll-Paque density-gradient centrifugation was used to isolate PBMCs, with at least 7 million obtained per sample. Trizol reagent was used to extract total RNA from PBMCs, with at least 5.5 micrograms per sample. For every donor, an aliquot of PBMCs went through flow cytometry to measure the percentages of naive CD45RAhigh/CD27high T cells. To prepare the library, 5' RACE was applied. The sequencer was an Illumina HiSeq 2500. The second PCR ran for about 6 to 11 cycles and used a J-beta primer mix along with a sample-barcoded 5' primer. A unique molecular identifier was introduced onto each TCR beta cDNA molecule by a template-switch 5' adaptor carrying 12 random nucleotides. Each sample yielded at least 2.5 million CDR3-containing paired-end reads. The Mint cDNA synthesis kit, primed by a TRBC-specific oligonucleotide, was used to synthesize first-strand cDNA from all RNA. Following uracil-DNA glycosylase treatment, all cDNA underwent a first 18-cycle PCR with the universal primers M1SS and BC2_uni_R. In the original analysis: For normalization, 1 million high-quality reads, each with a distinct molecular identifier, were randomly selected from each sample. Instead of being binned into consensus sequences, reads with shared molecular identifiers were discarded. MiTCR, with a Q25 quality threshold and the strictest error-elimination algorithm, was used for CDR3 identification, clonotype clustering and error correction. Lower-bound total TCR beta diversity was estimated with a nonparametric unseen species model using Euler transformation. The public reads were reprocessed in TCRdb via fastp at Q25 and MiXCR, keeping in-frame beta chains. Rows are unified per CDR3 protein, each entry keeping the most common DNA and genes. The V and J calls here are based on TCRdb, not the publication. The sample profile shows approximately 670,000 distinct CDR3 sequences; roughly 41% of them were found once. In total, the top ten clones hold around 30% of the sample.

The CDR3 runs 14 amino acids, cysteine and phenylalanine included. Of all the DNA, just the CDR3 is kept, 42 bases in frame from base 1. In the germline V gene, CDR1 corresponds to MGHDK and CDR2 to SYGVNS. V lost 3 bases and J lost 2 bases; the stretch between them is 8 bases long. The sequence joins TRBV25-1 to TRBJ2-1, with the D gene call left open. This sequence originates from an elderly man in good health. The sample was blood. In nucleotides, the sequence is TGTGCCAGCAGTGACAAATACGCCTACAATGAGCAGTTCTTC. It is translated as CASSDKYAYNEQFF.